The entry below gives a single TCR beta chain sequence along with its context. Reverse transcription of roughly 0.5 to 1 ug RNA used random hexamers. TCRdb re-derived calls from the immunoSEQ multiplex PCR reads in MiXCR, one entry per CDR3 protein. This sample has roughly 110,000 distinct CDR3 sequences, with around 94% found just once. CDR1 and CDR2 (germline): SGHNT, YYREEE (reference sequence). The CDR3 has 13 residues. Trimming removed 0 bases at V and 7 bases at J, with 10 bases between. This entry belongs to a study of CD8 T cells in Susac syndrome. The chain couples TRBV5-4 to TRBJ1-1; no clear D gene. The receptor was derived from a human donor with Susac syndrome. The specimen was CD8+ T cells from PBMCs. The CDR3 nucleotides are TGTGCCAGCAGCTTGGCGGGAACTGTTGAAGCTTTCTTT. Residues: CASSLAGTVEAFF.